These 13 T cell receptor beta chains came from one sample sequenced in a study of OX40 agonist ivuxolimab in advanced cancers. Sequencing used immunoSEQ multiplex PCR; TCRdb keeps in-frame clones, though not all of them. The sample holds 42,000 or so clones, 75% to 90% seen once. Here the sequenced sample was CD4+ or CD8+ T cells sorted from blood, taken in a trial of the OX40 agonist ivuxolimab. These receptors were collected from an adult with an advanced solid tumor such as melanoma, head and neck, liver or kidney cancer.

The chain employs TRBV5-6 and TRBJ2-7; no firm D call. The CDR3 spans 13 residues. V was cut by 0 bases and J by 5 bases, with 9 bases left in between. CDR1 and CDR2 (germline): SGHDT, YYEEEE. The DNA of the CDR3 is TGTGCCAGCAGCTTGGTTTCCGGTCACGAGCAGTACTTC. It codes for CASSLVSGHEQYF.

V and J are TRBV7-6 and TRBJ1-5; D call uncertain. This CDR3 contains 15 residues. The V end lost 3 bases, the J end lost 5 bases, and 14 bases lay between the germline ends. Germline V gene data show CDR1 as SGHVS and CDR2 as FNYEAQ. CDR3: CASSLWGGRDQPQHF. The DNA for the CDR3 is TGTGCCAGCAGCTTGTGGGGTGGGAGAGATCAGCCCCAGCATTTT.

J is TRBJ2-3 and V is TRBV28; 7 bases fit TRBD1. CDR3 size: 17 residues. Per the germline V gene, CDR1 is MDHEN and CDR2 is SYDVKM. Losses at the gene ends were 3 bases for V and 1 base for J; bases not matched to a gene: 10. The CDR3 is CASSFSPDRDGTDTQYF. The CDR3 region has the DNA TGTGCCAGCAGTTTCAGCCCCGACAGGGATGGCACAGATACGCAGTATTTT.

The CDR3 nucleotides are TGTGCCAGTAGTATGGTGCCGGGACAGATGATGGCTGAAGCTTTCTTT. Protein: CASSMVPGQMMAEAFF. V usage is TRBV19 and J usage is TRBJ1-1, with TRBD1 identical over 7 bases. V shed 3 bases, J shed 6 bases, and the junction held 13 bases outside the gene matches. CDR1 and CDR2 (germline): LNHDA, SQIVND (reference sequence). The CDR3 contains 16 residues.

The genes are TRBV28 and TRBJ1-1, with a weak D call TRBD1 (5 bases). In germline, CDR1 is MDHEN, CDR2 SYDVKM. The CDR3 covers 15 residues. V lost 10 bases and J lost 0, with 18 bases in between. The CDR3 coding sequence is TGTGCCACCATGTCCGTCGGACATATGAACACTGAAGCTTTCTTT. It is translated as CATMSVGHMNTEAFF.

This clone was seen only a few times. This rearrangement joins TRBV15 to TRBJ2-1; 7 bases agree with TRBD2. The germline V gene has CDR1 LNHNV and CDR2 YYDKDF (reference sequence). With 0 bases clipped from V and 16 bases from J, the junction kept 18 bases outside the gene matches. The CDR3 length is 16 residues. As DNA, the CDR3 is TGTGCCACCAGCAGAGATAAACGGGAGGCTACATCGGGTCGATTCTTC. It yields the protein CATSRDKREATSGRFF.

The J gene is TRBJ2-7, the V gene TRBV7-8; 9 nucleotides agree with TRBD1. V trimming: 5 bases; J trimming: 3 bases; junction bases outside the gene matches: 8. From germline, CDR1 is SGHVS and CDR2 FQNEAQ. The CDR3 totals 15 residues. CDR3 protein: CASSVRDRDLYEQYF. CDR3 coding DNA: TGTGCCAGCAGCGTCCGGGACAGGGACCTCTACGAGCAGTACTTC.

The chain couples TRBV6-5 to TRBJ2-1, with 9 positions matching TRBD1. CDR3 length equals 15 residues. Trimming at V came to 1 base and at J to 7 bases, leaving 5 bases not matched to a gene. Germline-derived CDR1 and CDR2 are MNHEY and SVGAGI. The chain's CDR3 is CASSYYFGQGNEQFF. CDR3 nucleotides: TGTGCCAGCAGTTACTATTTTGGACAGGGGAATGAGCAGTTCTTC.

This chain connects TRBV7-2 to TRBJ1-4; D unresolved. Germline CDR1 is SGHTA and CDR2 is FQGNSA. CDR3 length equals 14 residues. Trimming stripped 1 base from V and 3 bases from J, with 6 bases between. CDR3 DNA: TGTGCCAGCAGCTTAGTTTATTCTAATGAAAAACTGTTTTTT. This sequence encodes CASSLVYSNEKLFF.

J is TRBJ2-7 and V is TRBV7-9, with 12 bases aligning to TRBD2. J gave up 3 bases and V 5 bases, and 2 bases lay outside the gene matches. The CDR3 runs 14 residues. Germline V gene lookup returns CDR1 SEHNR and CDR2 FQNEAQ (reference sequence). The CDR3 DNA reads TGTGCCAGCAGCCAGGGACTAGCGGGCTACGAGCAGTACTTC. Amino acid sequence: CASSQGLAGYEQYF.

The chain has TRBV13 and TRBJ2-3, with 8 bases lining up with TRBD1. Looked up from germline, CDR1 is PRHDT and CDR2 is FYEKMQ (reference sequence). The length of the CDR3 is 16 residues. J gave up 2 bases and V 4 bases, and 8 bases lay outside the gene matches. DNA for the CDR3: TGTGCCAGCAGCTATCAGGGGGCTGTGGACACAGATACGCAGTATTTT. It is translated as CASSYQGAVDTDTQYF.

V gene TRBV4-1 combines with J gene TRBJ1-4; D perhaps matches TRBD1 (5 bases). V lost 4 bases and J lost 6, with 12 bases in between. The CDR3 totals 14 residues. The germline V gene has CDR1 MGHRA and CDR2 YSYEKL. In DNA, the CDR3 is TGCGCCAGCAGCCCGACAGTAGGAGATGAAAAACTGTTTTTT. Its translation is CASSPTVGDEKLFF.

The chain has TRBV30 and TRBJ2-7; the match to TRBD1 covers 10 bases. This CDR3 has 14 residues. V trimming: 2 bases; J trimming: 1 base; junction bases outside the gene matches: 2. Germline lookup yields CDR1 GTSNPN and CDR2 SVGIG (reference sequence). In DNA, the CDR3 is TGTGCCTGGAGTTGGGGACAGGGGTCCTACGAGCAGTACTTC. It is translated as CAWSWGQGSYEQYF.